This T cell receptor (beta chain) was sequenced in a study of blood T cell repertoires in COVID-19. The repertoire was sequenced with immunoSEQ multiplex PCR; TCRdb's copy has only in-frame clones and lacks some. The sample has around 46,000 clones, 86% seen once; the top ten hold approximately 3.1%. Cohort placement rested on clinical history that participants reported themselves. All recovered Cohort 3 donors got two negative PCRs, got clearance, or saw symptom resolution. Sequences were obtained from PBMCs or T cells enriched from blood (not recorded which). The sequence derives from a woman aged 45-59 years who had recovered from COVID-19.

Written as DNA, the CDR3 is TGTGCCAGCAGCGCACCCGGGACAGGGAGGACCTACGAGCAGTACTTC. Its protein product is CASSAPGTGRTYEQYF. This chain uses TRBV7-2 with TRBJ2-7; 9 bases are a match to TRBD1. V dropped 5 bases and J dropped 2; count of bases not matched to a gene: 10. Germline CDR1 and CDR2: SGHTA and FQGNSA. This CDR3 spans 16 amino acids.